What follows are 29 T cell receptor beta chains derived from one specimen sequenced in a study of OX40 agonist ivuxolimab in advanced cancers. Libraries were prepared by immunoSEQ multiplex PCR; TCRdb keeps only in-frame clonotypes and omits some of them. This repertoire shows 50,000 to 65,000 clones, 75% to 90% found once; its top ten account for about 0.6%. The sequencing here drew on CD4+ or CD8+ T cells sorted from blood, taken in a trial of the OX40 agonist ivuxolimab. The receptors stem from an adult with an advanced solid tumor such as melanoma, head and neck, liver or kidney cancer.

The rearrangement uses TRBV4-3 and TRBJ2-2; 11 nucleotides match TRBD2. The junction had 10 bases not matched to a gene; V was cut back by 4 bases and J by 6 bases. CDR1 and CDR2 from the germline V gene are LGHNA and YSLEER. CDR3 length equals 17 residues. This CDR3 is CASSRLIAGGLSGELFF. In DNA, the CDR3 is TGCGCCAGCAGCCGCTTAATAGCGGGGGGGCTATCCGGGGAGCTGTTTTTT.

The V gene is TRBV11-2, the J gene TRBJ2-1, with 9 bases fitting TRBD2. Germline loops: CDR1 SGHAT, CDR2 FQNNGV. The V and J ends lost 0 bases and 3 bases, in that order; junction bases with no gene match: 6. CDR3 length equals 17 residues. Here the CDR3 DNA reads TGTGCCAGCAGCTTAGAAGGGCTAGCGGGATTCTACAATGAGCAGTTCTTC. It translates to CASSLEGLAGFYNEQFF.

This clone came up once. The CDR3 coding sequence is TGCAGTGCCAAGAGGAATGAGCAGTTCTTC. It translates to CSAKRNEQFF. V and J are TRBV20-1 and TRBJ2-1; unclear D gene. Looked up from germline, CDR1 is DFQATT and CDR2 is SNEGSKA (reference sequence). CDR3 size: 10 residues. The ends were cut back, 6 bases at V and 7 bases at J, with 7 bases in the middle.

V is TRBV18 and J is TRBJ1-1; 8 nucleotides align to TRBD1. Germline V gene sequence: CDR1 KGHSH, CDR2 LQKENI. The CDR3 runs to 18 residues. The V segment lost 0 bases and the J segment 0 bases; nucleotides outside the gene matches: 9. For the CDR3, the DNA is TGTGCCAGCTCACCACCCTTGGCAGGGGGCAACATGAACACTGAAGCTTTCTTT. This gives the protein CASSPPLAGGNMNTEAFF.

This clone came up a few times. Other DNA sequences in this specimen translate into the identical CDR3. The rearrangement uses TRBV30 and TRBJ1-2, with no clear D. Trimming took off 0 bases at V and 0 bases at J, with 5 bases between the two ends. Germline lookup yields CDR1 GTSNPN and CDR2 SVGIG (reference sequence). CDR3 length: 13 residues. CDR3 loop: CAWSVEANYGYTF. CDR3 coding DNA: TGTGCCTGGAGTGTAGAAGCTAACTATGGCTACACCTTC.

V is TRBV6-6 and J is TRBJ1-6; tentatively, D is TRBD1 (5 bases). Deletions cut 4 bases from V and 10 bases from J, with 11 bases between. The CDR3 covers 13 residues. Germline CDR1 reads MNHNY; CDR2 reads SVGAGI (reference sequence). This chain's CDR3 is CASSSGTESPLHF. In DNA, the CDR3 is TGTGCCAGCAGTTCCGGGACGGAGTCACCCCTCCACTTT.

The V call is TRBV18, the J call TRBJ2-3; D remains ambiguous. Germline-derived CDR1 and CDR2 are KGHSH and LQKENI. Trimming removed 2 bases at V and 4 bases at J, with 10 bases between. There are 14 residues in the CDR3. The CDR3 spells CASSPTAAADTQYF. The CDR3 DNA follows: TGTGCCAGCTCACCAACGGCGGCTGCAGATACGCAGTATTTT.

This chain links TRBV7-9 with TRBJ2-5, with D maybe TRBD1 (6 bases). Germline assignment: CDR1 SEHNR and CDR2 FQNEAQ (reference sequence). The CDR3 is made up of 15 amino acids. Deletions cut 1 base from V and 5 bases from J, with 14 bases between. This chain's CDR3 is CASSLVTGSVETQYF. The CDR3 nucleotides are TGTGCCAGCAGCTTAGTAACAGGGAGCGTGGAGACCCAGTACTTC.

This clone came up a few times. This sequence joins TRBV9 and TRBJ1-2; 10 bases are a match to TRBD1. Germline V gene data show CDR1 as SGDLS and CDR2 as YYNGEE. The ends lost 3 bases at V and 6 bases at J; junction bases unmatched: 5. The CDR3 contains 14 residues. CDR3 sequence reads: CASSATTGGNGYTF. The DNA for the CDR3 is TGTGCCAGCAGCGCTACGACAGGGGGCAATGGCTACACCTTC.

The chain carries TRBV5-6 and TRBJ1-5; D is perhaps TRBD1 (5 bases). This CDR3 is 15 amino acids long. The V end lost 3 bases, the J end lost 3 bases, and 13 bases lay between the germline ends. Germline CDR1 SGHDT, CDR2 YYEEEE. CDR3: CASSWQGTHNQPQHF. The CDR3 bases are TGTGCCAGCAGCTGGCAGGGAACCCACAATCAGCCCCAGCATTTT.

The chain recombines TRBV18 with TRBJ1-2; TRBD1 aligns across 9 bases. The CDR3 has 13 amino acids. Per germline, CDR1 KGHSH and CDR2 LQKENI. J gave up 6 bases and V 4 bases, and 3 bases lay outside the gene matches. In nucleotides, the CDR3 is TGTGCCAGCTCACAAGGACAGGGGAATGGCTACACCTTC. This sequence encodes CASSQGQGNGYTF.

CDR3 sequence (DNA): TGCGCCAGCAGCTTAGAGGGAGAATCCTACAATGAGCAGTTCTTC. This codes for CASSLEGESYNEQFF. V is TRBV5-1 and J is TRBJ2-1, with D tentatively TRBD2 (5 bases). V lost 2 bases and J 1 base, leaving 10 bases between the germline ends. In germline, CDR1 is SGHRS, CDR2 YFSETQ. The length of the CDR3 is 15 residues.

CDR3 nucleotides: TGTGCCAGCAGCTTAGGGGGGGGGTTACCCACCGAGCAGTACTTC. This translates into CASSLGGGLPTEQYF. The J gene is TRBJ2-7, the V gene TRBV11-3; 7 bases agree with TRBD2. In germline, CDR1 is SGHNT, CDR2 YENEEA. There are 15 residues in the CDR3. V dropped 1 base and J dropped 6; count of bases not matched to a gene: 9.

The rearrangement uses TRBV25-1 and TRBJ2-1; 8 bases map to TRBD1. The ends lost 6 bases at V and 0 bases at J; junction bases unmatched: 4. The CDR3 is made up of 15 amino acids. The V gene's germline CDR1 is MGHDK and CDR2 SYGVNS. The CDR3: CASRETGGSYNEQFF. The CDR3 bases are TGTGCCAGCAGGGAAACAGGGGGCTCCTACAATGAGCAGTTCTTC.

This chain joins TRBV18 and TRBJ2-5; weak D call: TRBD2 (5 bases). V lost 6 bases to trimming and J lost 3 bases, with 14 bases between them. Germline V gives CDR1 KGHSH, CDR2 LQKENI. The CDR3 covers 14 residues. This CDR3 reads CASSPGIGEETQYF. CDR3 bases: TGTGCCAGCTCCCCGGGGATCGGGGAAGAGACCCAGTACTTC.

The V and J genes are TRBV19 and TRBJ1-1; the match to TRBD1 covers 8 bases. V lost 4 bases to trimming and J lost 1 base; unmatched junction nucleotides: 2. The CDR3 runs 14 residues. Germline values: CDR1 LNHDA, CDR2 SQIVND (reference sequence). The CDR3 region is CASSRQGANTEAFF. The CDR3 DNA is TGTGCCAGTAGTAGGCAGGGGGCGAACACTGAAGCTTTCTTT.

The chain uses TRBV29-1 and TRBJ2-7; 8 bases fit TRBD1. The germline CDR1 and CDR2 sequences are SQVTM and ANQGSEA. This CDR3 is built from 13 residues. With V trimmed by 4 bases and J by 3 bases, 5 bases remained unmatched. The CDR3 protein is CSVGGQGNYEQYF. CDR3 DNA: TGCAGCGTTGGAGGACAGGGTAACTACGAGCAGTACTTC.

V gene TRBV19 combines with J gene TRBJ1-4; unclear D gene. Trimming stripped 5 bases from V and 5 bases from J, with 9 bases between. The CDR3 is made up of 13 amino acids. Germline lookup yields CDR1 LNHDA and CDR2 SQIVND (reference sequence). The CDR3 region has the DNA TGTGCCAGTAGTCAACAGAGAAATGAAAAACTGTTTTTT. Amino acid sequence: CASSQQRNEKLFF.

The rearrangement joins TRBV5-4 to TRBJ1-4; TRBD1 agrees at 9 bases. Losses at the gene ends were 4 bases for V and 8 bases for J; bases not matched to a gene: 6. The CDR3 length is 14 residues. The V gene's germline CDR1 is SGHNT and CDR2 YYREEE (reference sequence). In nucleotides, the CDR3 is TGTGCCAGCAGCCCTGGGACAGGGTACGAAAAACTGTTTTTT. Translation: CASSPGTGYEKLFF.

The J gene is TRBJ2-1, the V gene TRBV19, with a tentative D call TRBD1 (5 bases). The CDR3 is 15 residues long. V lost 3 bases and J 3 bases, leaving 12 bases between the germline ends. CDR1 is LNHDA, CDR2 SQIVND, per germline (reference sequence). The CDR3 protein is CASSISVQGYNEQFF. CDR3 coding DNA: TGTGCCAGTAGTATTTCGGTGCAGGGCTACAATGAGCAGTTCTTC.

The chain recombines TRBV6-5 with TRBJ2-1; D not certain. Germline assignment: CDR1 MNHEY and CDR2 SVGAGI. V lost 2 bases to trimming and J lost 0 bases, with 8 bases between them. The CDR3 covers 15 residues. CDR3 sequence (DNA): TGTGCCAGCAGTTACGGGTTTAGCTCCTACAATGAGCAGTTCTTC. This sequence encodes CASSYGFSSYNEQFF.

V usage is TRBV28 and J usage is TRBJ1-1, with D unclear. The CDR3 is made up of 15 amino acids. The germline V and J ends were trimmed by 4 bases and 1 base, with 13 bases remaining between them. Germline assignment: CDR1 MDHEN and CDR2 SYDVKM. As DNA, the CDR3 is TGTGCCAGCAGTTCTTCCGGCGGTGGGAACACTGAAGCTTTCTTT. This codes for CASSSSGGGNTEAFF. The full variable domain, with the rest looked up from reference TRBV28 and TRBJ1-1, is DVKVTQSSRYLVKRTGEKVFLECVQDMDHENMFWYRQDPGLGLRLIYFSYDVKMKEKGDIPEGYSVSREKKERFSLILESASTNQTSMYLCASSSSGGGNTEAFFGQGTRLTVV.

V usage is TRBV20-1 and J usage is TRBJ1-3, with TRBD1 identical over 7 bases. CDR3 length equals 11 residues. After removal of 5 bases from V and 11 bases from J, the junction contained 6 bases not matched to a gene. CDR1 is DFQATT, CDR2 SNEGSKA, per germline (reference sequence). DNA for the CDR3: TGCAGTGCTTCGGACAGGTTGTCCATATATTTT. Its translation: CSASDRLSIYF.

In this sample, this clone turned up once. This chain joins TRBV10-1 and TRBJ2-7, with a possible D match to TRBD2 (6 bases). The V gene's germline CDR1 is WNHNN and CDR2 SYGVQD (reference sequence). The CDR3 extends over 14 amino acids. V was clipped by 2 bases and J by 3 bases, with 11 bases between them. The chain's CDR3 is CASSEGAGSYEQYF. The CDR3 DNA is TGCGCCAGCAGTGAGGGTGCGGGAAGCTACGAGCAGTACTTC.

This chain uses TRBV10-3 with TRBJ2-3, with 15 positions matching TRBD2. The CDR3 consists of 17 residues. Germline CDR1 ENHRY, CDR2 SYGVKD. V gave up 5 bases and J gave up 1 base; unmatched junction bases: 4. CDR3 amino acids: CAISRTSGGAGTDTQYF. The CDR3 nucleotides are TGTGCCATCAGTAGGACTAGCGGGGGGGCTGGCACAGATACGCAGTATTTT.

CDR3 nucleotides: TGCGCCAGCAGCCAAGTAGAGGGTGCCAAAAACATTCAGTACTTC. Protein: CASSQVEGAKNIQYF. The V and J genes are TRBV4-3 and TRBJ2-4; perhaps TRBD2 as D (5 bases). Trimming shortened V by 1 base and J by 1 base, and 8 bases separated the two germline ends. CDR3 length: 15 amino acids. Germline lookup yields CDR1 LGHNA and CDR2 YSLEER.

The rearrangement uses TRBV27 and TRBJ1-4; D is undetermined. This CDR3 contains 14 residues. Germline V gene lookup returns CDR1 MNHEY and CDR2 SMNVEV (reference sequence). V was clipped by 7 bases and J by 7 bases, with 16 bases between them. As DNA, the CDR3 is TGTGCCAGCAAACTAGACGGTCCCAGTGAAAAACTGTTTTTT. Amino acids: CASKLDGPSEKLFF.

This rearrangement joins TRBV6-1 to TRBJ2-7; the D gene is possibly TRBD2 (5 bases). V was pared by 0 bases and J by 3 bases, with 9 bases between. The length of the CDR3 is 14 residues. Per the germline V gene, CDR1 is MNHNS and CDR2 is SASEGT. Here the CDR3 DNA reads TGTGCCAGCAGTGAAGCGAGGGCGGGCTACGAGCAGTACTTC. Its protein is CASSEARAGYEQYF.

The genes are TRBV6-5 and TRBJ2-5, with D possibly being TRBD1 or TRBD2 (6 bases each). The germline CDR1 and CDR2 sequences are MNHEY and SVGAGI. The CDR3 is 15 amino acids. V shed 5 bases and J shed 1 base, with 14 bases lying between them. The CDR3 DNA reads as TGTGCCAGCAGTCGGGACATACTAGCCCAAGAGACCCAGTACTTC. Amino acid sequence: CASSRDILAQETQYF.